The 23 T cell receptor beta chains below come from one sample, sequenced in a study of T cell responses to AZD1222 COVID-19 vaccine. Assay: immunoSEQ multiplex PCR; the TCRdb copy retains only in-frame clones and omits some. The sample lists over 75,000 clones, around 90% occurring once. Specimen: peripheral blood, collected on day 0 of AZD1222 vaccination. The receptors were gathered from an adult in good health.

The chain recombines TRBV18 with TRBJ2-1, with 13 bases aligning to TRBD2. CDR3 length: 17 amino acids. V dropped 4 bases and J dropped 9; count of bases not matched to a gene: 12. Germline V CDR1 and CDR2: KGHSH, LQKENI. Here the CDR3 DNA reads TGTGCCAGCTCACTGACCCCCCCCGGGACTAGCGGGATTGAGCAGTTCTTC. It is translated as CASSLTPPGTSGIEQFF. Using reference TRBV18 and TRBJ2-1 for the parts outside the CDR3, the full variable domain is NAGVMQNPRHLVRRRGQEARLRCSPMKGHSHVYWYRQLPEEGLKFMVYLQKENIIDESGMPKERFSAEFPKEGPSILRIQQVVRGDSAAYFCASSLTPPGTSGIEQFFGPGTRLTVL.

This chain connects TRBV2 to TRBJ1-2; D possibly corresponds to TRBD1 (5 bases). The V end was cut by 1 base, the J end by 0 bases, with 12 bases between. In germline, CDR1 is SNHLY, CDR2 FYNNEI. CDR3 length: 16 amino acids. This chain's CDR3 is CASSEGKRGANYGYTF. The CDR3 DNA reads as TGTGCCAGCAGTGAAGGCAAGAGGGGAGCTAACTATGGCTACACCTTC.

V and J are TRBV5-1 and TRBJ1-4, with D unclear. V was pared by 4 bases and J by 3 bases, with 16 bases between. CDR3 length: 16 amino acids. Germline lookup yields CDR1 SGHRS and CDR2 YFSETQ. The CDR3: CASSPPSGVANEKLFF. DNA for the CDR3: TGCGCCAGCAGCCCCCCTTCAGGAGTGGCTAATGAAAAACTGTTTTTT. The complete variable domain, with remaining parts taken from reference TRBV5-1 and TRBJ1-4, reads KAGVTQTPRYLIKTRGQQVTLSCSPISGHRSVSWYQQTPGQGLQFLFEYFSETQRNKGNFPGRFSGRQFSNSRSEMNVSTLELGDSALYLCASSPPSGVANEKLFFGSGTQLSVL.

Points on this clone: At the DNA level, this CDR3 is encoded by other sequences in the same sample as well. V and J are TRBV5-8 and TRBJ2-1; D is ambiguous. V was pared by 0 bases and J by 9 bases, with 7 bases between. In germline, CDR1 is SGHTS, CDR2 YDEGEE. The CDR3 is 12 residues long. This CDR3 reads CASSLAGFEQFF. In DNA, the CDR3 is TGTGCCAGCAGCTTGGCCGGCTTTGAGCAGTTCTTC.

The chain uses TRBV5-1 and TRBJ2-7; D is unresolved. The V and J ends lost 2 bases and 1 base respectively, with 10 bases between them. The CDR3 length is 14 residues. Per germline, CDR1 SGHRS and CDR2 YFSETQ. CDR3 protein: CASSFSSASYEQYF. CDR3 nucleotide sequence: TGCGCCAGCAGCTTTTCGAGTGCGTCCTACGAGCAGTACTTC.

CDR3 loop: CASSRGSGRMGTDTQYF. Written as DNA, the CDR3 is TGTGCCAGTAGTCGGGGGAGCGGGAGGATGGGCACAGATACGCAGTATTTT. The rearrangement joins TRBV19 to TRBJ2-3, with TRBD2 matching 9 bases. CDR1 is LNHDA, CDR2 SQIVND, per germline (reference sequence). The CDR3 runs to 17 residues. V lost 5 bases to trimming and J lost 1 base; unmatched junction nucleotides: 10.

The rearrangement uses TRBV27 and TRBJ1-4, with D maybe TRBD1 (5 bases). Germline values: CDR1 MNHEY, CDR2 SMNVEV (reference sequence). The V gene lost 3 bases and the J gene lost 6 bases, with 17 bases spanning the gap. The CDR3 has 16 amino acids. CDR3: CASSFSRGGSDEKLFF. CDR3 nucleotides: TGTGCCAGCAGTTTTTCGAGGGGTGGTTCGGATGAAAAACTGTTTTTT.

The J gene is TRBJ1-2, the V gene TRBV28, with 7 nucleotides matching TRBD1. Trimming took 6 bases from V and 0 from J; bases not matched to a gene: 10. The CDR3 runs 16 residues. Per germline, CDR1 MDHEN and CDR2 SYDVKM. The CDR3 DNA reads as TGTGCCAGCAGATTACAGGGGCTTAACACTAACTATGGCTACACCTTC. It is translated as CASRLQGLNTNYGYTF.

This chain connects TRBV5-1 to TRBJ2-1, with 12 nucleotides matching TRBD2. Germline loops: CDR1 SGHRS, CDR2 YFSETQ. The V segment lost 3 bases and the J segment 7 bases; nucleotides outside the gene matches: 5. This CDR3 is 15 amino acids long. CDR3 sequence: CASSSSGRAGNEQFF. The CDR3 DNA reads TGCGCCAGCAGCTCTAGCGGGAGGGCCGGGAATGAGCAGTTCTTC. The full variable domain, with the rest looked up from reference TRBV5-1 and TRBJ2-1, is KAGVTQTPRYLIKTRGQQVTLSCSPISGHRSVSWYQQTPGQGLQFLFEYFSETQRNKGNFPGRFSGRQFSNSRSEMNVSTLELGDSALYLCASSSSGRAGNEQFFGPGTRLTVL.

This clone was found once. This rearrangement joins TRBV19 to TRBJ2-2, with TRBD2 matching 15 bases. Germline V gene lookup returns CDR1 LNHDA and CDR2 SQIVND (reference sequence). V trimming: 6 bases; J trimming: 3 bases; junction bases outside the gene matches: 14. CDR3 length: 20 amino acids. The CDR3 is CASRGTSGGTHPTYTGELFF. The DNA of the CDR3 is TGTGCCAGTAGAGGGACTAGCGGGGGGACCCACCCGACCTACACCGGGGAGCTGTTTTTT. The full variable domain, rest sourced from reference TRBV19 and TRBJ2-2, is DGGITQSPKYLFRKEGQNVTLSCEQNLNHDAMYWYRQDPGQGLRLIYYSQIVNDFQKGDIAEGYSVSREKKESFPLTVTSAQKNPTAFYLCASRGTSGGTHPTYTGELFFGEGSRLTVL.

The V and J genes are TRBV3-1 (or the pseudogene TRBV3-2) and TRBJ2-7, with 11 bases aligning to TRBD1. The CDR3 runs to 15 residues. After removal of 1 base from V and 3 bases from J, the junction contained 2 bases not matched to a gene. Germline V lookup: CDR1 LGHDT, CDR2 YNNKEL (reference sequence). The CDR3 sequence is CASSQGTGGFYEQYF. As DNA, the CDR3 is TGTGCCAGCAGCCAAGGGACAGGGGGCTTCTACGAGCAGTACTTC.

The CDR3 region has the DNA TGTGCCATCAGCGATCCCGGCTGGGCGACAGGGGGCACTGAAGCTTTCTTT. Protein sequence: CAISDPGWATGGTEAFF. This chain joins TRBV10-3 and TRBJ1-1; TRBD1 aligns across 9 bases. V was pared by 6 bases and J by 4 bases, with 15 bases of the junction left unmatched. The CDR3 is made up of 17 amino acids. Germline V gene data show CDR1 as ENHRY and CDR2 as SYGVKD.

This clone was seen only once. V usage is TRBV19 and J usage is TRBJ2-2; TRBD2 is a possible D gene (5 bases). CDR1 LNHDA and CDR2 SQIVND come from the germline V gene (reference sequence). The germline V and J ends were trimmed by 11 bases and 7 bases, with 14 bases remaining between them. The CDR3 runs to 12 residues. The CDR3 DNA sequence: TGTGCCTGCCGACTATCAGGCGGGGAGCTGTTTTTT. Its translation: CACRLSGGELFF.

The gene calls are TRBV28 and TRBJ1-3; D not resolved. The V end lost 6 bases, the J end lost 7 bases, and 22 bases lay between the germline ends. Germline V gene data show CDR1 as MDHEN and CDR2 as SYDVKM. The CDR3 runs 16 residues. The DNA of the CDR3 is TGTGCCAGCAGCATAACCTTGGCGGGTGGAGGGAACACCATATATTTT. Translated, it gives CASSITLAGGGNTIYF.

The rearrangement uses TRBV6-5 and TRBJ1-3; 8 bases line up with TRBD1. Germline-derived CDR1 and CDR2 are MNHEY and SVGAGI. J was trimmed by 1 base and V by 6 bases; bases with no gene match: 2. The CDR3 runs 14 residues. The CDR3 DNA is TGTGCCAGCAGCCGGACAGGGTCTGGAAACACCATATATTTT. It encodes CASSRTGSGNTIYF.

This chain joins TRBV30 and TRBJ1-1; D ambiguous. Germline lookup yields CDR1 GTSNPN and CDR2 SVGIG (reference sequence). V lost 2 bases and J lost 0, with 10 bases in between. The CDR3 extends over 14 amino acids. The CDR3 sequence is CAWSKAQMNTEAFF. CDR3 DNA: TGTGCCTGGAGTAAGGCACAAATGAACACTGAAGCTTTCTTT.

The genes are TRBV20-1 and TRBJ2-1; D is unresolved. Germline V lookup: CDR1 DFQATT, CDR2 SNEGSKA (reference sequence). This CDR3 is built from 16 residues. Trimming shortened V by 3 bases and J by 7 bases, and 22 bases separated the two germline ends. The CDR3 sequence: CSASAPYGASRNEQFF. In DNA, the CDR3 is TGCAGTGCTAGTGCCCCCTACGGCGCTAGTCGGAATGAGCAGTTCTTC.

The chain couples TRBV11-2 to TRBJ1-2; 9 nucleotides match TRBD1. The CDR3 spans 14 residues. Trimming at V came to 5 bases and at J to 6 bases, leaving 7 bases not matched to a gene. Germline loops: CDR1 SGHAT, CDR2 FQNNGV. The CDR3 DNA is TGTGCCAGCAGCGTTAGGGACAGGGTCGATGGCTACACCTTC. Protein: CASSVRDRVDGYTF.

V is TRBV7-2 and J is TRBJ2-4, with D possibly matching TRBD2 (5 bases). CDR1 is SGHTA and CDR2 is FQGNSA in the germline V gene. V lost 1 base, J lost 2 bases, and 9 bases lay in between. This CDR3 is 15 amino acids long. The CDR3 here is CASSLERGTKNIQYF. Here the CDR3 DNA reads TGTGCCAGCAGCTTAGAACGGGGTACCAAAAACATTCAGTACTTC.

The rearrangement joins TRBV5-1 to TRBJ1-2; 12 positions match TRBD1. This CDR3 is built from 14 residues. Germline-derived CDR1 and CDR2 are SGHRS and YFSETQ. V lost 3 bases and J lost 6; bases outside the gene matches: 3. CDR3 nucleotides: TGCGCCAGCAGCTCAGGGGACAGGGGGCATGGCTACACCTTC. Its protein product is CASSSGDRGHGYTF.

This chain joins TRBV20-1 and TRBJ1-4; a possible D gene is TRBD1 (6 bases). Per the germline V gene, CDR1 is DFQATT and CDR2 is SNEGSKA (reference sequence). The CDR3 sequence is 11 residues long. V was pared by 5 bases and J by 9 bases, with 10 bases between. CDR3 loop: CSAYDRKKLFF. As DNA, the CDR3 is TGCAGTGCTTACGACAGGAAAAAACTGTTTTTT.

The CDR3 nucleotides are TGTGCCAGCAGCAGGATGGTAGCGGTCTCCTACGAGCAGTACTTC. Translation gives CASSRMVAVSYEQYF. The rearrangement links TRBV2 to TRBJ2-7; a weak D match, TRBD2 (6 bases). The CDR3 length is 15 residues. Trimming took 6 bases from V and 0 from J, leaving 15 bases between them. Germline loops: CDR1 SNHLY, CDR2 FYNNEI.

This chain connects TRBV4-1 to TRBJ1-1, with D uncertain. Looked up from germline, CDR1 is MGHRA and CDR2 is YSYEKL. This CDR3 region has 15 residues. The V end lost 3 bases, the J end lost 0 bases, and 11 bases lay between the germline ends. The CDR3 sequence: CASSQGQTMNTEAFF. For the CDR3, the DNA is TGCGCCAGCAGCCAGGGCCAGACCATGAACACTGAAGCTTTCTTT.